Below, 32 T cell receptor beta chains from the same sample are listed, as sequenced in a study of cytomegalovirus exposure and HLA in healthy donors. PCR involved 60 Vbeta and 13 Jbeta primers. TCRdb's table, derived via immunoSEQ multiplex PCR, lists solely in-frame clones and lacks some. The sample shows more than 90,000 clones, 81% of them seen only once. Sample: PBMCs. The receptors here all came from a woman aged 65 to 85 in good health and CMV-seropositive.

The gene calls are TRBV28 and TRBJ2-2; possible D gene TRBD2, 6 bases. Trimming shortened V by 6 bases and J by 0 bases, and 17 bases separated the two germline ends. Germline CDR1 reads MDHEN; CDR2 reads SYDVKM. CDR3 length: 17 residues. CDR3 sequence (DNA): TGTGCCAGCAGCAGGACTACCCCATCCGCGAACACCGGGGAGCTGTTTTTT. Protein product: CASSRTTPSANTGELFF. Drawing the rest from reference TRBV28 and TRBJ2-2, the complete variable domain is DVKVTQSSRYLVKRTGEKVFLECVQDMDHENMFWYRQDPGLGLRLIYFSYDVKMKEKGDIPEGYSVSREKKERFSLILESASTNQTSMYLCASSRTTPSANTGELFFGEGSRLTVL.

The V call is TRBV5-4, the J call TRBJ2-3; D ambiguous. Between the trimmed V and J ends, which lost 0 bases and 2 bases, there was a span of 7 bases. There are 14 residues in the CDR3. Germline assignment: CDR1 SGHNT and CDR2 YYREEE (reference sequence). CDR3 DNA sequence: TGTGCCAGCAGCTTGGGGCACGACACAGATACGCAGTATTTT. It yields the protein CASSLGHDTDTQYF.

The chain links TRBV6-4 to TRBJ2-2, with 7 nucleotides matching TRBD1. The trim removed 5 bases at V and 6 bases at J, leaving 12 bases unmatched. The V gene's germline CDR1 is MRHNA and CDR2 SNTAGT. This CDR3 comprises 16 residues. The CDR3, as DNA: TGTGCCAGCAGTCGACAGGGAAGAGATATTTCCGGGGAGCTGTTTTTT. Its protein is CASSRQGRDISGELFF.

This clone was counted between two and nine times. The chain is built from TRBV19 and TRBJ1-6, with no clear D. The germline gives CDR1 LNHDA, CDR2 SQIVND (reference sequence). CDR3 length: 12 amino acids. Trimming stripped 2 bases from V and 10 bases from J, with 6 bases between. The CDR3 nucleotides are TGTGCCAGTAGTATATTTGGCTCACCCCTCCACTTT. Encoded protein: CASSIFGSPLHF.

This rearrangement joins TRBV11-2 to TRBJ2-1; no clear D. CDR1 is SGHAT and CDR2 is FQNNGV in the germline V gene. Trimming removed 0 bases at V and 13 bases at J, with 13 bases between. This CDR3 contains 13 residues. The CDR3 is CASSLDGQMVQFF. The CDR3 DNA reads as TGTGCCAGCAGCTTAGATGGTCAGATGGTCCAGTTCTTC.

CDR3 DNA: TGTGCCAGCAGTGGGACAGGGGGCGCGTCCCAGCCCCAGCATTTT. This codes for CASSGTGGASQPQHF. The chain employs TRBV2 and TRBJ1-5; 11 bases align to TRBD1. Losses at the gene ends were 4 bases for V and 7 bases for J; bases not matched to a gene: 6. The CDR3 consists of 15 residues. The germline V gene has CDR1 SNHLY and CDR2 FYNNEI.

The chain is built from TRBV27 and TRBJ1-2; 7 bases align to TRBD1. CDR1 and CDR2 (germline): MNHEY, SMNVEV (reference sequence). The trim removed 4 bases at V and 1 base at J, leaving 3 bases unmatched. The CDR3 has 14 residues. CDR3 sequence (DNA): TGTGCCAGCAGTTCCCGGGACAGTAACTATGGCTACACCTTC. Translating gives CASSSRDSNYGYTF.

The V call is TRBV5-6, the J call TRBJ1-1, with D tentatively TRBD1 (5 bases). V lost 6 bases and J lost 3, with 12 bases in between. The CDR3 is 13 amino acids. Germline-derived CDR1 and CDR2 are SGHDT and YYEEEE. CDR3 loop: CASNLGVDTEAFF. As DNA, the CDR3 is TGTGCCAGCAACTTAGGGGTAGACACTGAAGCTTTCTTT.

V and J are TRBV5-1 and TRBJ2-1; 10 bases agree with TRBD1. The ends lost 1 base at V and 7 bases at J; junction bases unmatched: 11. CDR1 SGHRS and CDR2 YFSETQ come from the germline V gene. This CDR3 has 17 amino acids. The CDR3 region has the DNA TGCGCCAGCAGCTTGCCGGCCGGGACAGGGGTTGTAAATGAGCAGTTCTTC. Translation gives CASSLPAGTGVVNEQFF.

The chain links TRBV28 to TRBJ2-3, with a possible D match to TRBD2 (6 bases). With 7 bases removed from V and 4 bases from J, the gap between germline ends came to 12 bases. CDR3 size: 13 residues. Germline V gene data show CDR1 as MDHEN and CDR2 as SYDVKM. The CDR3 region is CASNSGGPDTQYF. The CDR3 DNA sequence: TGTGCCAGCAACTCCGGAGGGCCAGATACGCAGTATTTT.

V gene TRBV7-3 combines with J gene TRBJ2-1, with TRBD2 matching 11 bases. Germline V lookup: CDR1 SGHTA, CDR2 FQGTGA. The CDR3 covers 16 residues. The V segment lost 4 bases and the J segment 3 bases; nucleotides outside the gene matches: 5. The CDR3 DNA reads TGTGCCAGCAGCTCTCAGACTAGCGGGATCTACAATGAGCAGTTCTTC. Translating it yields CASSSQTSGIYNEQFF.

The chain carries TRBV5-4 and TRBJ2-3, with 14 bases that match TRBD2. V shed 4 bases, J shed 5 bases, and the junction held 6 bases outside the gene matches. Per germline, CDR1 SGHNT and CDR2 YYREEE (reference sequence). CDR3 length: 16 residues. CDR3 DNA sequence: TGTGCCAGCAGCCCGGGACTAGCGGGAGCGGGAGATACGCAGTATTTT. This codes for CASSPGLAGAGDTQYF.

The rearrangement links TRBV18 to TRBJ2-5, with 10 bases aligning to TRBD2. Germline V gene sequence: CDR1 KGHSH, CDR2 LQKENI. The V segment lost 6 bases and the J segment 5 bases; nucleotides outside the gene matches: 24. The CDR3 sequence is 20 residues long. The CDR3 region is CASSRVAGGSQDGRLETQYF. CDR3 DNA sequence: TGTGCCAGCTCCCGCGTAGCGGGAGGTTCCCAGGATGGTCGATTGGAGACCCAGTACTTC.

This clone has just a few counts. The CDR3 loop reads CASIATNTGELFF. The CDR3 DNA is TGTGCCAGCATAGCAACGAACACCGGGGAGCTGTTTTTT. This rearrangement joins TRBV6-6 to TRBJ2-2; D unresolved. Germline V gives CDR1 MNHNY, CDR2 SVGAGI (reference sequence). The CDR3 length is 13 residues. Trimming cost V 7 bases and J 0 bases, with 6 bases left between them.

In this sample, this clone turned up a few times. The chain combines TRBV2 with TRBJ1-5; 7 bases align to TRBD1. V lost 5 bases and J lost 9; bases outside the gene matches: 7. Germline-derived CDR1 and CDR2 are SNHLY and FYNNEI. This CDR3 comprises 13 residues. DNA of the CDR3: TGTGCCAGCAGTCGGACAGGTCAAGGGCCCCAGCATTTT. It codes for CASSRTGQGPQHF.

V usage is TRBV19 and J usage is TRBJ1-6; 9 bases are shared with TRBD1. In germline, CDR1 is LNHDA, CDR2 SQIVND (reference sequence). Trimming cost V 3 bases and J 7 bases; bases outside gene matches: 4. The CDR3 is made up of 15 amino acids. The CDR3 coding sequence is TGTGCCAGTAGTATTATGGGGACAGGGAATTCACCCCTCCACTTT. It is translated as CASSIMGTGNSPLHF.

The rearrangement joins TRBV18 to TRBJ2-1; 14 nucleotides match TRBD2. The CDR3 consists of 18 residues. Germline lookup yields CDR1 KGHSH and CDR2 LQKENI. Unmatched junction bases numbered 16, after V lost 3 bases and J lost 12 bases. For the CDR3, the DNA is TGTGCCAGCTCACCTCAGGTGATCATGGGACTAGCGGGAGCGATGCAGTTCTTC. Translating it yields CASSPQVIMGLAGAMQFF. The variable domain in full, with the rest retrieved from reference TRBV18 and TRBJ2-1, is NAGVMQNPRHLVRRRGQEARLRCSPMKGHSHVYWYRQLPEEGLKFMVYLQKENIIDESGMPKERFSAEFPKEGPSILRIQQVVRGDSAAYFCASSPQVIMGLAGAMQFFGPGTRLTVL.

The V gene is TRBV7-9, the J gene TRBJ1-3, with unresolved D. The length of the CDR3 is 14 residues. V lost 3 bases and J lost 4, with 10 bases in between. Germline loops: CDR1 SEHNR, CDR2 FQNEAQ (reference sequence). CDR3 in amino acids: CASSLGSPGNTIYF. The DNA of the CDR3 is TGTGCCAGCAGCTTGGGGAGCCCCGGAAACACCATATATTTT.

V and J are TRBV5-8 and TRBJ2-7, with TRBD1 matching over 7 bases. V trimming: 5 bases; J trimming: 4 bases; junction bases outside the gene matches: 6. The CDR3 length is 13 residues. Germline CDR1 reads SGHTS; CDR2 reads YDEGEE. The CDR3 loop is CASRDDRVYEQYF. CDR3 nucleotides: TGTGCCAGCAGGGATGACAGGGTTTACGAGCAGTACTTC.

The chain combines TRBV7-9 with TRBJ2-5; TRBD2 matches at 8 bases. The CDR3 has 13 residues. From germline, CDR1 is SEHNR and CDR2 FQNEAQ (reference sequence). J lost 5 bases, V lost 11 bases, and 10 bases had no gene match. CDR3 sequence: CAGRTSSAETQYF. CDR3 bases: TGTGCCGGGAGGACTAGCAGTGCGGAGACCCAGTACTTC.

As for this clone: Other DNA sequences in the same sample also yield this CDR3. The chain carries TRBV9 and TRBJ2-1; 11 bases fit TRBD2. The trim removed 3 bases at V and 2 bases at J, leaving 4 bases unmatched. This CDR3 has 16 amino acids. Germline V gene lookup returns CDR1 SGDLS and CDR2 YYNGEE. The CDR3 reads CASSALAGGAYNEQFF. In DNA, the CDR3 is TGTGCCAGCAGCGCCCTAGCGGGAGGAGCCTACAATGAGCAGTTCTTC.

The sample holds a few counts of this clone. Other DNA sequences of this sample code for an identical CDR3. The chain combines TRBV11-3 with TRBJ1-1; D is unclear. The CDR3 contains 13 residues. V dropped 1 base and J dropped 2 bases, with 5 bases sitting between them. The germline V gene encodes CDR1 SGHNT and CDR2 YENEEA. The CDR3 here is CASSLVRNTEAFF. The DNA for the CDR3 is TGTGCCAGCAGCTTAGTGCGTAACACTGAAGCTTTCTTT.

The sample holds one count of this clone. This sequence joins TRBV7-8 and TRBJ1-5; tentatively, D is TRBD1 (6 bases). There are 15 residues in the CDR3. CDR1 is SGHVS and CDR2 is FQNEAQ in the germline V gene. Trimming shortened V by 2 bases and J by 2 bases, and 10 bases separated the two germline ends. CDR3 bases: TGTGCCAGCAGCTTAACAGGGCCGGGCAATCAGCCCCAGCATTTT. It yields the protein CASSLTGPGNQPQHF.

V gene TRBV27 combines with J gene TRBJ2-2, with 11 bases identical to TRBD2. CDR3 length equals 15 residues. V trimming: 2 bases; J trimming: 10 bases; junction bases outside the gene matches: 6. The V gene's germline CDR1 is MNHEY and CDR2 SMNVEV (reference sequence). CDR3 nucleotide sequence: TGTGCCAGCAGTTTAAAACTAGCGGGAGAGATGGAGCTGTTTTTT. Encoded protein: CASSLKLAGEMELFF.

This clone was detected only a few times. The rearrangement joins TRBV5-5 to TRBJ2-2; D is unresolved. The CDR3 has 15 residues. V was shortened by 1 base and J by 6 bases, with 13 bases between the two germline ends. Germline CDR1 is SGHKS and CDR2 is YYEKEE (reference sequence). CDR3 sequence: CASSLQTEAPGELFF. CDR3 nucleotide sequence: TGTGCCAGCAGCTTGCAAACTGAGGCTCCCGGGGAGCTGTTTTTT. The full variable domain, its missing parts supplied by reference TRBV5-5 and TRBJ2-2, is DAGVTQSPTHLIKTRGQQVTLRCSPISGHKSVSWYQQVLGQGPQFIFQYYEKEERGRGNFPDRFSARQFPNYSSELNVNALLLGDSALYLCASSLQTEAPGELFFGEGSRLTVL.

The chain joins TRBV27 to TRBJ1-1; the D gene is possibly TRBD1 (6 bases). The V end lost 5 bases, the J end lost 1 base, and 11 bases lay between the germline ends. Per germline, CDR1 MNHEY and CDR2 SMNVEV (reference sequence). CDR3 length equals 14 residues. CDR3 amino acids: CASSRQTGNTEAFF. As DNA, the CDR3 is TGTGCCAGCAGTCGACAGACAGGGAACACTGAAGCTTTCTTT.

This clone was found a few times. The chain is built from TRBV7-9 and TRBJ2-2; 7 bases match TRBD1. V shed 5 bases and J 4 bases; nucleotides not matched to a gene: 10. The CDR3 totals 16 residues. Germline V lookup: CDR1 SEHNR, CDR2 FQNEAQ (reference sequence). The CDR3 DNA reads as TGTGCCAGCAGCCCCCGGGCAGGGGGATTCACCGGGGAGCTGTTTTTT. As protein: CASSPRAGGFTGELFF.

The genes are TRBV5-1 and TRBJ2-5, with 10 bases matching TRBD2. The J call is uncertain, as TRBJ2-7 better fits the DNA end. CDR1 is SGHRS, CDR2 YFSETQ, per germline. This CDR3 contains 15 residues. CDR3 region: CASSSTSGTTYEQYF. The CDR3 DNA is TGCGCCAGCAGCTCTACTAGCGGGACGACCTACGAGCAGTACTTC.

The chain combines TRBV2 with TRBJ2-3; 12 nucleotides agree with TRBD2. The germline V gene has CDR1 SNHLY and CDR2 FYNNEI. V was pared by 7 bases and J by 3 bases, with 5 bases of the junction left unmatched. CDR3 length equals 15 residues. In nucleotides, the CDR3 is TGTGCCAGCACCTTGACTAGCGGGAGAACAGATACGCAGTATTTT. Translation gives CASTLTSGRTDTQYF.

The chain joins TRBV6-5 to TRBJ1-1; TRBD1 matches at 9 bases. The CDR3 length is 14 residues. CDR1 MNHEY and CDR2 SVGAGI come from the germline V gene. V trimming: 5 bases; J trimming: 5 bases; junction bases outside the gene matches: 6. The CDR3 sequence is CASSPRTGATEAFF. As DNA, the CDR3 is TGTGCCAGCAGTCCTCGGACAGGGGCAACTGAAGCTTTCTTT.

This sequence joins TRBV9 and TRBJ2-2; 8 nucleotides agree with TRBD2. CDR1 is SGDLS, CDR2 YYNGEE, per germline. V lost 4 bases and J lost 4; bases outside the gene matches: 3. There are 14 residues in the CDR3. The CDR3 sequence: CASSPRGGTGELFF. The CDR3 DNA follows: TGTGCCAGCAGCCCCCGGGGGGGCACCGGGGAGCTGTTTTTT.

V and J are TRBV2 and TRBJ2-3; TRBD2 matches 11 bases. CDR1 is SNHLY, CDR2 FYNNEI, per germline. V gave up 7 bases and J gave up 0 bases; unmatched junction bases: 12. The CDR3 spans 18 residues. CDR3 bases: TGTGCCAGCAAAACGAGTAGCGGGAGGGCCGGTAGCACAGATACGCAGTATTTT. Translated: CASKTSSGRAGSTDTQYF.